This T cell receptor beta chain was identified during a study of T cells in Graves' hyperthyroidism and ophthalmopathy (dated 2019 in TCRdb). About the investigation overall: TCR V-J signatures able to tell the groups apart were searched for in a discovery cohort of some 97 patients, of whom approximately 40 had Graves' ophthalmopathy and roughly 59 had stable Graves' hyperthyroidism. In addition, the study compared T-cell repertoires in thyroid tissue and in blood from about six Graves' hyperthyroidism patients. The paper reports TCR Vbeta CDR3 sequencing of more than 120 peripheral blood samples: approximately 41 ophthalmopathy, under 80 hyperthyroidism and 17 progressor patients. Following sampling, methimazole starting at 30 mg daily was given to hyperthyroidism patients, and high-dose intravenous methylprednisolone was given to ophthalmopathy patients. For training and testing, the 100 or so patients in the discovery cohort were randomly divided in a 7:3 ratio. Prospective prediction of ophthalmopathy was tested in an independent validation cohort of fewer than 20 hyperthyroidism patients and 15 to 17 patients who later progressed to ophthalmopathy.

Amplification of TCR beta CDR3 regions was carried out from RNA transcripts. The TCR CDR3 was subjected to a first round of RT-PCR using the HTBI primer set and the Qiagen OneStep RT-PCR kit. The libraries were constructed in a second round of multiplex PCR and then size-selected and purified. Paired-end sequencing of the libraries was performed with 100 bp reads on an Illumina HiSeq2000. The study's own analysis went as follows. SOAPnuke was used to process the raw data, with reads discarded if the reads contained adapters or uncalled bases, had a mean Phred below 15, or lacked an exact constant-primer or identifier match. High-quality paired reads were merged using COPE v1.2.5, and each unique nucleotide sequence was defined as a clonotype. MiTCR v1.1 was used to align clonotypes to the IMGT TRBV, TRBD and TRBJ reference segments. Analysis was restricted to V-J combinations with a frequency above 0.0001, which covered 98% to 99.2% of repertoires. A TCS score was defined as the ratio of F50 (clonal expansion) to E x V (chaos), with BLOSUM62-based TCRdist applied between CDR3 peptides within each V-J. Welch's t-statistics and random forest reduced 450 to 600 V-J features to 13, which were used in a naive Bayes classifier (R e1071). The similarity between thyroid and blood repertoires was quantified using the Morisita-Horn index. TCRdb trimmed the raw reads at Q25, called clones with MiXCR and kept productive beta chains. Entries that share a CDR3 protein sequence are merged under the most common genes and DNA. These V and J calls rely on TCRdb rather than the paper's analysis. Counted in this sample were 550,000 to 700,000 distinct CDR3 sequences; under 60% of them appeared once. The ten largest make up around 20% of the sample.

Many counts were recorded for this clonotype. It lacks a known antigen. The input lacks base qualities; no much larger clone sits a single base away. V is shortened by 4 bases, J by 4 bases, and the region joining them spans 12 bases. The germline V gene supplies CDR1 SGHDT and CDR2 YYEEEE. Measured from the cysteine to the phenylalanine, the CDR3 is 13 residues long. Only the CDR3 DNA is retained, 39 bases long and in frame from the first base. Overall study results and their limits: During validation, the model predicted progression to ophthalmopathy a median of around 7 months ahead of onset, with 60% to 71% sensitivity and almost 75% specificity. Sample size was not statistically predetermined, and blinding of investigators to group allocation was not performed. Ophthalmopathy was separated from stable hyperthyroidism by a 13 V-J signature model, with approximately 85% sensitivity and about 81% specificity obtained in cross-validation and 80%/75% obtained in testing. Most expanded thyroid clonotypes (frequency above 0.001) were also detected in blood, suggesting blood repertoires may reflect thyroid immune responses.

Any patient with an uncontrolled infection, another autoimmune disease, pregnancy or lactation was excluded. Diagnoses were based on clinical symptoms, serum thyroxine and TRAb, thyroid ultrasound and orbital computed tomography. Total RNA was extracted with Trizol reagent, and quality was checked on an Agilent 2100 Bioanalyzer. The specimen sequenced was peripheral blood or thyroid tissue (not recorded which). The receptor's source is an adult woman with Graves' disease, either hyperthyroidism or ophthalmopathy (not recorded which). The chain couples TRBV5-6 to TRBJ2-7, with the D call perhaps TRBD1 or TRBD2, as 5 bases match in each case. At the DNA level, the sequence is TGTGCCAGCAGCGGGGGACGTCGTTACGAGCAGTACTTC. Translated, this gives CASSGGRRYEQYF.